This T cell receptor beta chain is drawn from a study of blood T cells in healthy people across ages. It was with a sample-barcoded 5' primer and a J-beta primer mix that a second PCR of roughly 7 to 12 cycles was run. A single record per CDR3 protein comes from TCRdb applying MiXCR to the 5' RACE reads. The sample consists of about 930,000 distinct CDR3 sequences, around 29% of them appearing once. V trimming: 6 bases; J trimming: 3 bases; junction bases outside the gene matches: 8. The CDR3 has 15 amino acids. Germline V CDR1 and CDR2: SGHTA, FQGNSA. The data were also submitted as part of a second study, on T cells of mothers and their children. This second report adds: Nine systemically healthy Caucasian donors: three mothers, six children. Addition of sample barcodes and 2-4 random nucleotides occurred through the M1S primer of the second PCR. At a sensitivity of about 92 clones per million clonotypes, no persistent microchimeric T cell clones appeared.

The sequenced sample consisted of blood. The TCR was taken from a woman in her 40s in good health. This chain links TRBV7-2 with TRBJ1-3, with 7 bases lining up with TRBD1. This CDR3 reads CASSPTGAGGNTIYF. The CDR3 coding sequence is TGTGCCAGCAGTCCAACAGGGGCGGGTGGAAACACCATATATTTT. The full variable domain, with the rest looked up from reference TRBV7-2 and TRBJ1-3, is GAGVSQSPSNKVTEKGKDVELRCDPISGHTALYWYRQSLGQGLEFLIYFQGNSAPDKSGLPSDRFSAERTGGSVSTLTIQRTQQEDSAVYLCASSPTGAGGNTIYFGEGSWLTVV.